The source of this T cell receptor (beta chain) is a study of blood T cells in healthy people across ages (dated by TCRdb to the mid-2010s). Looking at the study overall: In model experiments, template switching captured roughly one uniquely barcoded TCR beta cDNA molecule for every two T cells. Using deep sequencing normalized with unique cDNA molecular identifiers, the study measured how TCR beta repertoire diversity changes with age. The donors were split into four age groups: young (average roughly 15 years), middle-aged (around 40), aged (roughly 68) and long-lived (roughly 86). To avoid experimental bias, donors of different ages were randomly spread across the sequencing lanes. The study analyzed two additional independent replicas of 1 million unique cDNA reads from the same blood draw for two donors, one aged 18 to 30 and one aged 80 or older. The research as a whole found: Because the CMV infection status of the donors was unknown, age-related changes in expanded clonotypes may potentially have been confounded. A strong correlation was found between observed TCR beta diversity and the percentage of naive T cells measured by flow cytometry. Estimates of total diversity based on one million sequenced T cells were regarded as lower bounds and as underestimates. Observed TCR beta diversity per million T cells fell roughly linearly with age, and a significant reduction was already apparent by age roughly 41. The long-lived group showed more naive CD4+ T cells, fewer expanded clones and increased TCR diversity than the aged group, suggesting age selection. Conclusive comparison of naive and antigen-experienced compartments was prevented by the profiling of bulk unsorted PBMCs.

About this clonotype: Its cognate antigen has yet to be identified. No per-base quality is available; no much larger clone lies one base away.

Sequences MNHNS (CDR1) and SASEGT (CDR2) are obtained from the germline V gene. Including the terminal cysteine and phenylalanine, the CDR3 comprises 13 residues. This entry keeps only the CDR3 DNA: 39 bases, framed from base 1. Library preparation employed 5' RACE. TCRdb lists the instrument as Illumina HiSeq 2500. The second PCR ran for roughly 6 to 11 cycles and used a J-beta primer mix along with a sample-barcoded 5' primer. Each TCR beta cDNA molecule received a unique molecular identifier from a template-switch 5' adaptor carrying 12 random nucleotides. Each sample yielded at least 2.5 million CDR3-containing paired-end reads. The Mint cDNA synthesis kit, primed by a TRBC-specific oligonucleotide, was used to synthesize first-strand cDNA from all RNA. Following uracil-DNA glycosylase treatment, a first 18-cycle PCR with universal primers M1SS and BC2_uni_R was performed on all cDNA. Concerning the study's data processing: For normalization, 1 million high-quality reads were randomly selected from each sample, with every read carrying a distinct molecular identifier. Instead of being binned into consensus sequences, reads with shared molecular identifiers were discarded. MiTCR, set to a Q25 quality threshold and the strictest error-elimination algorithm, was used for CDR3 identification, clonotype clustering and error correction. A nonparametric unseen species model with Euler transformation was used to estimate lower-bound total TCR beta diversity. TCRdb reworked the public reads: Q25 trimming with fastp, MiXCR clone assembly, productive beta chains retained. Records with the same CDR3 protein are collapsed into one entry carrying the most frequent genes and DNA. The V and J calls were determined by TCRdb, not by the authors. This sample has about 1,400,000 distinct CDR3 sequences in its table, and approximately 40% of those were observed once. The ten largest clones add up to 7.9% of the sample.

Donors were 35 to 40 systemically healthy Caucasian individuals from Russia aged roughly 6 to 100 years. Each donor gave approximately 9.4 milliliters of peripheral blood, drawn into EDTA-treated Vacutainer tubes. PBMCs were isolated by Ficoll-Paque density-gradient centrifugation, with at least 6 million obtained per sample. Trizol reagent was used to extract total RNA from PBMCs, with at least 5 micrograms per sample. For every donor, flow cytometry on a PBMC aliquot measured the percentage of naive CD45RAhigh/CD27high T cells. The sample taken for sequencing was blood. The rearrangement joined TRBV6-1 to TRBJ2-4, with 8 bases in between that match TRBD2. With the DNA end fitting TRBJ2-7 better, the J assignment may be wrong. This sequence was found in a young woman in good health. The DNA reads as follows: TGTGCCAGCACCGGGACTAGTTTATACGAGCAGTACTTC. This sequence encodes CASTGTSLYEQYF.